The rows below give T cell receptor beta chains drawn from one sample of a study of T-cell reconstitution after alpha-beta-depleted transplantation in children. TCRdb reanalysed the PCR reads using MiXCR and keeps one entry per CDR3 protein. In the table there are 90,000 to 130,000 distinct CDR3 sequences, around 10% of which are singletons. This material consisted of PBMCs from the stem cell graft donor, taken from the stem cell graft. Receptors originate from a human donor who donated a stem cell graft to a child with acute lymphoblastic leukemia. The CDR3 runs from the conserved cysteine through the conserved F or W. Each record gives: D gene, J gene, V gene, clone size, CDR3 DNA, CDR3 protein. The D gene is left open where the match is weak. Where a row states a size, it is once, few, many or the class of an expanded clone; other rows omit it.

D gene: .; J gene: TRBJ2-5; V gene: TRBV6-1; clone size: many; CDR3 DNA: TGTGCCAGCAGTCCAACCCCTACTAGAAGTGAAGAGACCCAGTACTTC; CDR3 protein: CASSPTPTRSEETQYF
D gene: .; J gene: TRBJ1-1; V gene: TRBV28; clone size: many; CDR3 DNA: TGTGCCAGTCTACGATCTATGAACACTGAAGCTTTCTTT; CDR3 protein: CASLRSMNTEAFF
D gene: .; J gene: TRBJ1-6; V gene: TRBV12-3/TRBV12-4; clone size: many; CDR3 DNA: TGTGCCAGCAGTTTTGGAGGGGGAGGTTCACCCCTCCACTTT; CDR3 protein: CASSFGGGGSPLHF
D gene: TRBD1; J gene: TRBJ1-5; V gene: TRBV6-1; clone size: many; CDR3 DNA: TGTGCCAGCAGGGGACAGGGAAATAGCAATCAGCCCCAGCATTTT; CDR3 protein: CASRGQGNSNQPQHF
D gene: .; J gene: TRBJ2-1; V gene: TRBV20-1; clone size: many; CDR3 DNA: TGCAGTGCTGAGGGTAGGCTTCCATCCTACAATGAGCAGTTCTTC; CDR3 protein: CSAEGRLPSYNEQFF
D gene: .; J gene: TRBJ1-1; V gene: TRBV20-1; clone size: many; CDR3 DNA: TGCAGTGCGTCAATTAACACTGAAGCTTTCTTT; CDR3 protein: CSASINTEAFF
D gene: .; J gene: TRBJ2-1; V gene: TRBV5-1; clone size: many; CDR3 DNA: TGCGCCAGCAGCTTCCCGCGCCTAGAGGTGAAATCCTACAATGAGCAGTTCTTC; CDR3 protein: CASSFPRLEVKSYNEQFF
D gene: .; J gene: TRBJ1-3; V gene: TRBV30; clone size: .; CDR3 DNA: TGTGCCTGGAGTGCCAAAGCCTCTGGAAACACCATATATTTT; CDR3 protein: CAWSAKASGNTIYF
D gene: .; J gene: TRBJ2-7; V gene: TRBV7-9; clone size: many; CDR3 DNA: TGTGCCAGCAGCTTAGAGGGACGGGGGTACTCCTACGAGCAGTACTTC; CDR3 protein: CASSLEGRGYSYEQYF
D gene: .; J gene: TRBJ2-3; V gene: TRBV29-1; clone size: many; CDR3 DNA: TGCAGCGCCAACGCAGGGGGGGATACGCAGTATTTT; CDR3 protein: CSANAGGDTQYF
D gene: TRBD1; J gene: TRBJ2-2; V gene: TRBV20-1; clone size: many; CDR3 DNA: TGCAGTGCTAGCCCTGGACAGGGCCCCGGGGAGCTGTTTTTT; CDR3 protein: CSASPGQGPGELFF
D gene: .; J gene: TRBJ1-3; V gene: TRBV7-8; clone size: .; CDR3 DNA: TGTGCCAGCAGCTCTCCGAGACTGTCCTGGGGCACCATATATTTT; CDR3 protein: CASSSPRLSWGTIYF
D gene: TRBD1; J gene: TRBJ2-7; V gene: TRBV6-1; clone size: many; CDR3 DNA: TGTGCCAGCAGTGGCTTGTACGACAGGGGCTACGAGCAGTACTTC; CDR3 protein: CASSGLYDRGYEQYF
D gene: .; J gene: TRBJ1-2; V gene: TRBV15; clone size: many; CDR3 DNA: TGTGCCACCAGCAGAGAACCGGGAACCTATGGCTACACCTTC; CDR3 protein: CATSREPGTYGYTF
D gene: TRBD1; J gene: TRBJ2-1; V gene: TRBV4-3; clone size: many; CDR3 DNA: TGCGCCAGCAGCCAAGGGGGAGACCGGGACAGGGGCAATGAGCAGTTCTTC; CDR3 protein: CASSQGGDRDRGNEQFF
D gene: TRBD1; J gene: TRBJ2-7; V gene: TRBV4-1; clone size: .; CDR3 DNA: TGCGCCAGCAGCCTTGGGACAGGGTGGACCTACGAGCAGTACTTC; CDR3 protein: CASSLGTGWTYEQYF
D gene: .; J gene: TRBJ2-7; V gene: TRBV9; clone size: .; CDR3 DNA: TGTGCCAGCAGCGTAGAGACATTTCCTAACGAGCAGTACTTC; CDR3 protein: CASSVETFPNEQYF
D gene: .; J gene: TRBJ2-1; V gene: TRBV7-2; clone size: many; CDR3 DNA: TGTGCCAGCAGCTTACATGGCGCAGGGGCCTACAATGAGCAGTTCTTC; CDR3 protein: CASSLHGAGAYNEQFF
D gene: .; J gene: TRBJ2-2; V gene: TRBV7-9; clone size: many; CDR3 DNA: TGTGCCAGCAGCCTCGGGGAGCTGTTTTTT; CDR3 protein: CASSLGELFF
D gene: TRBD2; J gene: TRBJ2-4; V gene: TRBV12-3/TRBV12-4; clone size: many; CDR3 DNA: TGTGCCAGCAGTTCTAGCGGGGGGTTTACCAAAAACATTCAGTACTTC; CDR3 protein: CASSSSGGFTKNIQYF
D gene: TRBD2; J gene: TRBJ2-7; V gene: TRBV11-2; clone size: many; CDR3 DNA: TGTGCCAGCAGCTCAAGACTAGCACACGAGCAGTACTTC; CDR3 protein: CASSSRLAHEQYF
D gene: .; J gene: TRBJ2-1; V gene: TRBV6-2/TRBV6-3; clone size: many; CDR3 DNA: TGTGCCAGCAGGAACCCGGGAGATTCCGTCGATGAGCAGTTCTTC; CDR3 protein: CASRNPGDSVDEQFF
D gene: TRBD1; J gene: TRBJ1-2; V gene: TRBV12-3/TRBV12-4; clone size: many; CDR3 DNA: TGTGCCAGCAGCCAGGACAGGAGCTTTAACTATGGCTACACCTTC; CDR3 protein: CASSQDRSFNYGYTF
D gene: TRBD2; J gene: TRBJ2-1; V gene: TRBV5-6; clone size: many; CDR3 DNA: TGTGCCAGCAGCTTAAAGCGGGGGTTCCCCTACAATGAGCAGTTCTTC; CDR3 protein: CASSLKRGFPYNEQFF
D gene: TRBD2; J gene: TRBJ2-7; V gene: TRBV6-2/TRBV6-3; clone size: many; CDR3 DNA: TGTGCCAGCAGTCCCCGGACTAGGGCCTACGAGCAGTACTTC; CDR3 protein: CASSPRTRAYEQYF
D gene: TRBD1; J gene: TRBJ1-4; V gene: TRBV20-1; clone size: many; CDR3 DNA: TGCAGCGGCACAGGGGAGGAAAATGAAAAACTGTTTTTT; CDR3 protein: CSGTGEENEKLFF
D gene: .; J gene: TRBJ2-3; V gene: TRBV12-3/TRBV12-4; clone size: many; CDR3 DNA: TGTGCCAGCAGTTTAGGCGGTCCACCCCCAGATACGCAGTATTTT; CDR3 protein: CASSLGGPPPDTQYF
D gene: TRBD1; J gene: TRBJ2-4; V gene: TRBV6-2/TRBV6-3; clone size: many; CDR3 DNA: TGTGCCAGCAGTTCCCAACAGGGGGCCAAAAACATTCAGTACTTC; CDR3 protein: CASSSQQGAKNIQYF
D gene: .; J gene: TRBJ1-1; V gene: TRBV6-5; clone size: many; CDR3 DNA: TGTGCCAGCAGTTTCCCCGGGCGGGGGACTGAAGCTTTCTTT; CDR3 protein: CASSFPGRGTEAFF
D gene: TRBD2; J gene: TRBJ2-7; V gene: TRBV6-1; clone size: .; CDR3 DNA: TGTGCCAGCAGTCCTAAGAGCGGGAGCGGGTACGAGCAGTACTTC; CDR3 protein: CASSPKSGSGYEQYF
D gene: .; J gene: TRBJ2-7; V gene: TRBV27; clone size: many; CDR3 DNA: TGTGCCAGCAGTTTCCGACAAGGCGAGCAGTACTTC; CDR3 protein: CASSFRQGEQYF
D gene: .; J gene: TRBJ1-2; V gene: TRBV20-1; clone size: many; CDR3 DNA: TGCAGTGCGCATGAGGGCGGCTATGGCTACACCTTC; CDR3 protein: CSAHEGGYGYTF
D gene: .; J gene: TRBJ1-5; V gene: TRBV12-3/TRBV12-4; clone size: many; CDR3 DNA: TGTGCCAGCAGCACCGACAGATTCTATAGCAATCAGCCCCAGCATTTT; CDR3 protein: CASSTDRFYSNQPQHF
D gene: .; J gene: TRBJ1-1; V gene: TRBV5-4; clone size: many; CDR3 DNA: TGTGCCAGCAGCTTTAGAGCAATGAACACTGAAGCTTTCTTT; CDR3 protein: CASSFRAMNTEAFF
D gene: TRBD1; J gene: TRBJ2-2; V gene: TRBV28; clone size: many; CDR3 DNA: TGTGCCAGTTACTCGAGACAGGGGGCGGTGACCGGGGAGCTGTTTTTT; CDR3 protein: CASYSRQGAVTGELFF
D gene: .; J gene: TRBJ2-1; V gene: TRBV5-6; clone size: many; CDR3 DNA: TGTGCCAGCAGCTTCTCCCCGACCAACTCCTACAATGAGCAGTTCTTC; CDR3 protein: CASSFSPTNSYNEQFF
D gene: TRBD1; J gene: TRBJ2-1; V gene: TRBV7-2; clone size: many; CDR3 DNA: TGTGCCAGCAGCTCGACCGGGACAGTATACAATGAGCAGTTCTTC; CDR3 protein: CASSSTGTVYNEQFF
D gene: .; J gene: TRBJ2-3; V gene: TRBV5-1; clone size: many; CDR3 DNA: TGCGCCAGCAGCTTTGGGGATAGCACAGATACGCAGTATTTT; CDR3 protein: CASSFGDSTDTQYF
D gene: TRBD2; J gene: TRBJ2-1; V gene: TRBV7-3; clone size: .; CDR3 DNA: TGTGCCAGCAGCGAACTAGCGGGAGCCTACAATGAGCAGTTCTTC; CDR3 protein: CASSELAGAYNEQFF
D gene: .; J gene: TRBJ2-2; V gene: TRBV15; clone size: many; CDR3 DNA: TGTGCCACCAGCAGACTTTGGAGGGACACCGGGGAGCTGTTTTTT; CDR3 protein: CATSRLWRDTGELFF
D gene: TRBD2; J gene: TRBJ2-7; V gene: TRBV20-1; clone size: many; CDR3 DNA: TGCAGTGCTAGCGGACTAGCAGGCGAGCAGTACTTC; CDR3 protein: CSASGLAGEQYF
D gene: .; J gene: TRBJ2-2; V gene: TRBV5-1; clone size: many; CDR3 DNA: TGCGCCAGCAGCCCGACGGACGGAATGAACACCGGGGAGCTGTTTTTT; CDR3 protein: CASSPTDGMNTGELFF
D gene: .; J gene: TRBJ2-5; V gene: TRBV12-3/TRBV12-4; clone size: many; CDR3 DNA: TGTGCCAGCAGTCCACGGGGGACATACCAAGAGACCCAGTACTTC; CDR3 protein: CASSPRGTYQETQYF
D gene: .; J gene: TRBJ1-1; V gene: TRBV5-4; clone size: .; CDR3 DNA: TGTGCCAGCAGCCCCCAAGGGCAGGGTTACACTGAAGCTTTCTTT; CDR3 protein: CASSPQGQGYTEAFF
D gene: TRBD1; J gene: TRBJ2-1; V gene: TRBV6-5; clone size: many; CDR3 DNA: TGTGCCAGCAGTAACTCAGGGGGTCGCTCCTACAATGAGCAGTTCTTC; CDR3 protein: CASSNSGGRSYNEQFF
D gene: TRBD1; J gene: TRBJ1-1; V gene: TRBV27; clone size: .; CDR3 DNA: TGTGCCAGCAGTCCGGGACAGGGGGGGAACACTGAAGCTTTCTTT; CDR3 protein: CASSPGQGGNTEAFF
D gene: .; J gene: TRBJ2-3; V gene: TRBV3-1; clone size: many; CDR3 DNA: TGTGCCAGCAGCCAGAGGGATACGCAGTATTTT; CDR3 protein: CASSQRDTQYF
D gene: .; J gene: TRBJ1-2; V gene: TRBV24-1; clone size: many; CDR3 DNA: TGTGCCACCAGTGATTCCGTGAGCTATGGCTACACCTTC; CDR3 protein: CATSDSVSYGYTF
D gene: .; J gene: TRBJ2-6; V gene: TRBV12-3/TRBV12-4; clone size: many; CDR3 DNA: TGTGCCAGCACCCACCACCTCTCTGGGGCCAACGTCCTGACTTTC; CDR3 protein: CASTHHLSGANVLTF
D gene: .; J gene: TRBJ2-5; V gene: TRBV6-2/TRBV6-3; clone size: few; CDR3 DNA: TGTGCCAGCAGCCCTTCGGGTTTCTACCAAGAGACCCAGTACTTC; CDR3 protein: CASSPSGFYQETQYF
D gene: .; J gene: TRBJ1-4; V gene: TRBV7-9; clone size: many; CDR3 DNA: TGTGCCAGCAGCCTCGCACAGGGTTCAAATGAAAAACTGTTTTTT; CDR3 protein: CASSLAQGSNEKLFF
D gene: TRBD2; J gene: TRBJ2-1; V gene: TRBV4-3; clone size: many; CDR3 DNA: TGCGCCAGCAGCCAAGATGCGCTCCAGACTAGCGGGTACAATGAGCAGTTCTTC; CDR3 protein: CASSQDALQTSGYNEQFF
D gene: TRBD1; J gene: TRBJ2-7; V gene: TRBV5-1; clone size: many; CDR3 DNA: TGCGCCAGCAGCAGGACAGGGGCGGCCTACGAGCAGTACTTC; CDR3 protein: CASSRTGAAYEQYF